These 24 T cell receptor beta chains were all obtained from the same sample, sequenced in a study of technical replicates of blood from several donors. Repertoires were generated with immunoSEQ multiplex PCR, while TCRdb's copy carries only in-frame clones and drops some. The sample includes about 50,000 clones, 95% to 96% of them seen just once. The sequencing input was T cells isolated from PBMCs. Receptors were obtained from a human donor in good health.

The chain combines TRBV11-2 with TRBJ2-1, with TRBD2 matching 9 bases. Germline CDR1 reads SGHAT; CDR2 reads FQNNGV. This CDR3 is 15 amino acids long. The ends lost 5 bases at V and 0 bases at J; junction bases unmatched: 2. The CDR3, as DNA: TGTGCCAGCAGCATTAGCGGGGGCTCCTACAATGAGCAGTTCTTC. This encodes CASSISGGSYNEQFF. The full variable domain, in which reference TRBV11-2 and TRBJ2-1 provide the parts outside the CDR3, is EAGVAQSPRYKIIEKRQSVAFWCNPISGHATLYWYQQILGQGPKLLIQFQNNGVVDDSQLPKDRFSAERLKGVDSTLKIQPAKLEDSAVYLCASSISGGSYNEQFFGPGTRLTVL.

This chain joins TRBV15 and TRBJ1-1, with a possible D match to TRBD1 (5 bases). Trimming took 0 bases from V and 4 from J, leaving 9 bases between them. This CDR3 spans 14 amino acids. Germline CDR1 LNHNV, CDR2 YYDKDF (reference sequence). In DNA form, the CDR3 reads TGTGCCACCAGCAGAGAATTGGGGGGCACTGAAGCTTTCTTT. Translating gives CATSRELGGTEAFF.

The CDR3 DNA reads as TGTGCCAGCAGCTTAAGGGGCGGTAGGGAGACCCAGTACTTC. Its translation: CASSLRGGRETQYF. The chain couples TRBV7-8 to TRBJ2-5, with D tentatively TRBD1 (5 bases). V was clipped by 2 bases and J by 5 bases, with 12 bases between them. Per the germline V gene, CDR1 is SGHVS and CDR2 is FQNEAQ. There are 14 residues in the CDR3.

The chain is built from TRBV7-6 and TRBJ2-3, with 7 bases identical to TRBD2. The germline V gene has CDR1 SGHVS and CDR2 FNYEAQ. CDR3 length: 15 amino acids. V was pared by 2 bases and J by 0 bases, with 2 bases of the junction left unmatched. The CDR3 loop is CASSLSGTSTDTQYF. The CDR3 coding sequence is TGTGCCAGCAGCTTAAGCGGGACTAGCACAGATACGCAGTATTTT.

The V and J genes are TRBV5-4 and TRBJ2-4, with 9 bases lining up with TRBD2. CDR1 is SGHNT, CDR2 YYREEE, per germline (reference sequence). The CDR3 is 18 residues long. After removal of 4 bases from V and 5 bases from J, the junction contained 16 bases not matched to a gene. Written as DNA, the CDR3 is TGTGCCAGCAGCCCGGAAGGGGCCGGGACTAGCTTCCAAAACATTCAGTACTTC. Protein: CASSPEGAGTSFQNIQYF.

CDR3 nucleotide sequence: TGTGCCAGCAGGTCTCAGGGGGCGGTGATAGAGACCCAGTACTTC. Its protein is CASRSQGAVIETQYF. The rearrangement joins TRBV2 to TRBJ2-5, with 8 bases that match TRBD1. The CDR3 consists of 15 residues. V gave up 6 bases and J gave up 4 bases; unmatched junction bases: 10. Germline lookup yields CDR1 SNHLY and CDR2 FYNNEI.

J is TRBJ1-2 and V is TRBV11-1; D is possibly TRBD1 (6 bases). V shed 4 bases and J shed 0 bases, with 15 bases lying between them. The CDR3 is 16 residues long. The germline V gene has CDR1 SGHAT and CDR2 FQDESV (reference sequence). Written as DNA, the CDR3 is TGTGCCAGCAGCTCGCTCCATCAGGGGTCTAACTATGGCTACACCTTC. Translation gives CASSSLHQGSNYGYTF.

The chain combines TRBV6-5 with TRBJ1-1; no reliable D call. V was shortened by 2 bases and J by 1 base, with 5 bases between the two germline ends. CDR1 and CDR2 from the germline V gene are MNHEY and SVGAGI. The CDR3 is made up of 13 amino acids. In DNA, the CDR3 is TGTGCCAGCAGTTACAATCAGAACACTGAAGCTTTCTTT. Protein product: CASSYNQNTEAFF.

The rearrangement uses TRBV5-1 and TRBJ2-1; 11 bases map to TRBD2. The CDR3 runs to 13 residues. Germline CDR1 SGHRS, CDR2 YFSETQ. Losses at the gene ends were 0 bases for V and 10 bases for J; bases not matched to a gene: 0. The CDR3: CASSLGLAGEQFF. As DNA, the CDR3 is TGCGCCAGCAGCTTGGGACTAGCGGGAGAGCAGTTCTTC. Variable domain in full (rest from reference TRBV5-1 and TRBJ2-1): KAGVTQTPRYLIKTRGQQVTLSCSPISGHRSVSWYQQTPGQGLQFLFEYFSETQRNKGNFPGRFSGRQFSNSRSEMNVSTLELGDSALYLCASSLGLAGEQFFGPGTRLTVL.

The gene calls are TRBV4-1 and TRBJ1-2; TRBD1 aligns across 7 bases. Trimming took 3 bases from V and 8 from J; bases not matched to a gene: 6. In germline, CDR1 is MGHRA, CDR2 YSYEKL. The CDR3 extends over 13 amino acids. CDR3: CASSHPGGEGYTF. CDR3 DNA: TGCGCCAGCAGCCACCCAGGGGGTGAGGGCTACACCTTC.

The J gene is TRBJ1-4, the V gene TRBV7-9, with no clear D. CDR1 and CDR2 (germline): SEHNR, FQNEAQ (reference sequence). V lost 5 bases and J 8 bases, leaving 12 bases between the germline ends. The CDR3 sequence is 13 residues long. In nucleotides, the CDR3 is TGTGCCAGCAGCAGGAGTCCGGGGGAAAAACTGTTTTTT. Encoded protein: CASSRSPGEKLFF. Full variable domain (rest looked up from reference TRBV7-9 and TRBJ1-4): DTGVSQNPRHKITKRGQNVTFRCDPISEHNRLYWYRQTLGQGPEFLTYFQNEAQLEKSRLLSDRFSAERPKGSFSTLEIQRTEQGDSAMYLCASSRSPGEKLFFGSGTQLSVL.

Only a few counts were recorded for this clone. The chain carries TRBV5-1 and TRBJ2-7; 12 bases line up with TRBD2. The germline V gene encodes CDR1 SGHRS and CDR2 YFSETQ. V gave up 2 bases and J gave up 5 bases; unmatched junction bases: 2. CDR3 length: 14 residues. The CDR3 coding sequence is TGCGCCAGCAGCTTATGGACTAGCGGGAACGAGCAGTACTTC. This sequence encodes CASSLWTSGNEQYF.

This chain connects TRBV5-1 to TRBJ1-1, with D possibly matching TRBD1 (5 bases). Trimming removed 6 bases at V and 3 bases at J, with 15 bases between. The germline CDR1 and CDR2 sequences are SGHRS and YFSETQ. The CDR3 contains 14 residues. The CDR3 reads CASTLFGGDTEAFF. The CDR3 DNA is TGCGCCAGCACCTTATTTGGGGGGGACACTGAAGCTTTCTTT.

This chain uses TRBV11-2 with TRBJ2-2; 7 positions agree with TRBD2. J lost 2 bases, V lost 3 bases, and 3 bases had no gene match. Germline loops: CDR1 SGHAT, CDR2 FQNNGV. There are 15 residues in the CDR3. The CDR3 DNA reads as TGTGCCAGCAGCTTCGCGGGAGCTAACACCGGGGAGCTGTTTTTT. It translates to CASSFAGANTGELFF.

The rearrangement links TRBV5-1 to TRBJ1-2, with unresolved D. The CDR3 is 14 amino acids. Germline CDR1 is SGHRS and CDR2 is YFSETQ. V lost 0 bases and J 6 bases, leaving 12 bases between the germline ends. The CDR3 DNA reads TGCGCCAGCAGCTTGGCCGGGGTTCGGAATGGCTACACCTTC. Protein product: CASSLAGVRNGYTF. The variable domain in full, completed from reference TRBV5-1 and TRBJ1-2, reads KAGVTQTPRYLIKTRGQQVTLSCSPISGHRSVSWYQQTPGQGLQFLFEYFSETQRNKGNFPGRFSGRQFSNSRSEMNVSTLELGDSALYLCASSLAGVRNGYTFGSGTRLTVV.

The gene calls are TRBV2 and TRBJ2-7, with 7 nucleotides matching TRBD1. This CDR3 is built from 14 residues. The germline V gene has CDR1 SNHLY and CDR2 FYNNEI. Trimming cost V 5 bases and J 2 bases; bases outside gene matches: 6. The CDR3 loop is CASSSSGGTYEQYF. Here the CDR3 DNA reads TGTGCCAGCAGTTCTTCAGGGGGAACCTACGAGCAGTACTTC.

This clone was seen a single time. This chain uses TRBV6-5 with TRBJ2-7; 8 nucleotides line up with TRBD1. Trimming cost V 5 bases and J 3 bases; bases outside gene matches: 9. The CDR3 has 15 amino acids. Germline CDR1 reads MNHEY; CDR2 reads SVGAGI. The CDR3 sequence is CASSIGTGGFYEQYF. The DNA for the CDR3 is TGTGCCAGCAGTATCGGGACAGGCGGTTTCTACGAGCAGTACTTC.

This CDR3 reads CASSRTGYEQYF. The CDR3 nucleotides are TGTGCCAGCTCACGTACAGGGTACGAGCAGTACTTC. The J gene is TRBJ2-7, the V gene TRBV18, with D perhaps TRBD1 (6 bases). Trimming took off 4 bases at V and 4 bases at J, with 8 bases between the two ends. CDR3 size: 12 residues. Per germline, CDR1 KGHSH and CDR2 LQKENI. Drawing the rest from reference TRBV18 and TRBJ2-7, the complete variable domain is NAGVMQNPRHLVRRRGQEARLRCSPMKGHSHVYWYRQLPEEGLKFMVYLQKENIIDESGMPKERFSAEFPKEGPSILRIQQVVRGDSAAYFCASSRTGYEQYFGPGTRLTVT.

V gene TRBV7-9 combines with J gene TRBJ1-1; D may be TRBD1 (6 bases). CDR3 length: 12 residues. In germline, CDR1 is SEHNR, CDR2 FQNEAQ (reference sequence). The V and J ends lost 5 bases and 8 bases respectively, with 12 bases between them. This chain's CDR3 is CASSLTGPEAFF. CDR3 bases: TGTGCCAGCAGCCTTACAGGGCCCGAAGCTTTCTTT.

The V gene is TRBV6-5, the J gene TRBJ2-5; tentatively, D is TRBD1 (5 bases). V lost 1 base to trimming and J lost 5 bases, with 11 bases between them. The CDR3 has 14 residues. The germline CDR1 and CDR2 sequences are MNHEY and SVGAGI. The CDR3 protein is CASSYFRQMETQYF. CDR3 nucleotide sequence: TGTGCCAGCAGTTACTTTCGACAGATGGAGACCCAGTACTTC.

The genes are TRBV5-4 and TRBJ2-3; the match to TRBD1 covers 7 bases. The CDR3 is made up of 15 amino acids. The germline gives CDR1 SGHNT, CDR2 YYREEE (reference sequence). Unmatched junction bases numbered 12, after V lost 5 bases and J lost 6 bases. CDR3 coding DNA: TGTGCCAGCAGTACCGGGGACAGAGGGCGGGATACGCAGTATTTT. Its protein is CASSTGDRGRDTQYF. The complete variable domain, with remaining parts taken from reference TRBV5-4 and TRBJ2-3, reads ETGVTQSPTHLIKTRGQQVTLRCSSQSGHNTVSWYQQALGQGPQFIFQYYREEENGRGNFPPRFSGLQFPNYSSELNVNALELDDSALYLCASSTGDRGRDTQYFGPGTRLTVL.

V gene TRBV28 combines with J gene TRBJ1-3; no definite D call. The length of the CDR3 is 12 residues. The ends were cut back, 10 bases at V and 4 bases at J, with 11 bases in the middle. Germline V CDR1 and CDR2: MDHEN, SYDVKM. The CDR3 loop reads CATTVSGNTIYF. For the CDR3, the DNA is TGTGCCACCACAGTGAGCGGAAACACCATATATTTT.

The chain employs TRBV1 and TRBJ2-1; TRBD2 is the table's D call and was not checked against the DNA. TRBV1 has pseudogene status. The CDR3 spans 14 residues. The CDR3 DNA follows: TGCACCAGCAGCCATTTTAGCAGTTTCGATGAGCAGTTCTTC. Translation gives CTSSHFSSFDEQFF.

This rearrangement joins TRBV9 to TRBJ2-7; D is possibly TRBD2 (6 bases). Trimming took off 3 bases at V and 0 bases at J, with 13 bases between the two ends. The CDR3 consists of 15 residues. Germline lookup yields CDR1 SGDLS and CDR2 YYNGEE. CDR3 region: CASSASGTASYEQYF. The CDR3 nucleotides read TGTGCCAGCAGCGCCTCCGGGACTGCCTCCTACGAGCAGTACTTC. Full variable domain (rest looked up from reference TRBV9 and TRBJ2-7): DSGVTQTPKHLITATGQRVTLRCSPRSGDLSVYWYQQSLDQGLQFLIQYYNGEERAKGNILERFSAQQFPDLHSELNLSSLELGDSALYFCASSASGTASYEQYFGPGTRLTVT.